The present TCR beta chain was sequenced within a study of T-cell memory formation after mild COVID-19 (dated by TCRdb to the early 2020s). At the level of the whole study: TCR sequence clusters from the two donors were found to be largely donor specific. Two young, previously healthy adult volunteers, one female and one male, were included in the cohort. In two donors, T-cell clones that expanded and contracted after mild COVID-19 were followed by sequencing TCRalpha and TCRbeta repertoires longitudinally. Broader findings and caveats from the paper: Some responding clones were detected in pre-infection memory, suggesting pre-existing cross-reactive memory T cells joined the SARS-CoV-2 response. Contracting CD4+ clones appeared mostly in the CM and EM memory subsets, whereas CD8+ clones were enriched in EMRA. Balanced CD4/CD8 phenotypes were observed for clones contracting from day 15 to 85, whereas a bias towards CD4+ was observed for a second wave of clones expanding from day 15 to 37. Whether the second-wave clones peaking on day 37 were SARS-CoV-2 specific was not confirmed. Only a couple of mild cases were covered in the study, and larger cohorts including severe cases with pre-infection samples were considered necessary.

Remarks on this clonotype: The antigen this receptor binds is unknown. No much larger clone exists at a distance of one base, and base qualities are not known.

PBMCs were isolated by Ficoll-Paque density gradient centrifugation. From a lookup of the germline V gene, CDR1 and CDR2 are SQVTM and ANQGSEA. The CDR3 runs 15 residues from the cysteine to the phenylalanine. The DNA shown is the 45-base CDR3, in frame from base 1. The V end loses 7 bases and the J end loses 3 bases, and a stretch of 21 bases separates them. The reads were generated on an Illumina NovaSeq 6000. cDNA libraries for TCRalpha and TCRbeta were prepared by 5'RACE using constant-segment primers, with sample barcodes and unique molecular identifiers added. RNA was extracted from every sample with Trizol reagent. Libraries were amplified in two PCR steps, with a second sample barcode and Illumina TruSeq adapters added in the second step. Sequencing of the libraries was done on an Illumina NovaSeq, producing 2 x 150 bp paired-end reads. Under the source paper's analysis protocol: With migec v1.2.7, reads were demultiplexed and then collapsed into UMI-guided consensus sequences. Using mixcr v2.1.11, UMI consensuses were aligned to TRA and TRB V and J templates and then assembled into clonotypes. A clonotype was counted as expanded or contracted only when both edgeR and NoisET called the clonotype significant, with the noise models trained on biological replicates. edgeR calls used a false discovery rate-adjusted p below 0.01 and a log2 fold-change threshold of 1. PCA with hierarchical clustering of max-normalized trajectories of the 1000 most abundant clonotypes was used as exploratory dynamics analysis. Each responding clone was given a CD4 or CD8 phenotype based on the CD4+ and CD8+ repertoires, which had been sequenced separately. TCRdb reanalyzed the raw reads on its own, using fastp at Q25 for trimming and MiXCR for clone calling, and kept in-frame beta chains. Records with the same CDR3 protein are collapsed into one entry carrying the most frequent genes and DNA. The V and J calls, along with clone size, are taken from TCRdb and not from the paper's own processing. Counted in this sample were approximately 400,000 distinct CDR3 sequences; about a sixth of them appeared once. The top ten constitute about a fifth of the sample.

The rearrangement joined TRBV29-1 to TRBJ1-1; the D gene is perhaps TRBD1, from 5 matching bases. The clonotype was recovered from a man younger than 30 who had mild COVID-19 (a few samples of this study predate the infection). The sample titles of this study are shuffled in the database, so cell type and time point are left out; the donor was told from shared clones. Sequenced sample: PBMCs or a T cell subset sorted from them (not recorded which). The DNA is as follows: TGCAGCGCCCACCCTCTACTTGGAGGGGACACTGAAGCTTTCTTT. Its product reads: CSAHPLLGGDTEAFF.